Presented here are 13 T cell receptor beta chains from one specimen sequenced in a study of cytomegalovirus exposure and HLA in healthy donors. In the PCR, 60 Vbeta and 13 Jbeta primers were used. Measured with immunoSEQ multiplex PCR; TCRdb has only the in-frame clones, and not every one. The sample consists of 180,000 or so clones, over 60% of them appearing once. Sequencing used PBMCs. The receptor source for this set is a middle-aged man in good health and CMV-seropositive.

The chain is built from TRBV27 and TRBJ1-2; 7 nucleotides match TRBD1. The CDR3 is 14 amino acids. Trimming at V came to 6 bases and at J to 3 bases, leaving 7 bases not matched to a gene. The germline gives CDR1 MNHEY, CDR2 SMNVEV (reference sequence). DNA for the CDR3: TGTGCCAGCAGACACAACGACAGGGACTATGGCTACACCTTC. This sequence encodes CASRHNDRDYGYTF.

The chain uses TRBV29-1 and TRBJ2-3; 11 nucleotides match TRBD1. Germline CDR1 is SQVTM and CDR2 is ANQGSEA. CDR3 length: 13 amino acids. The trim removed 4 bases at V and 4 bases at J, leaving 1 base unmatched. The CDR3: CSVVGQGADTQYF. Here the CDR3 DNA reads TGCAGCGTTGTGGGACAGGGGGCAGATACGCAGTATTTT.

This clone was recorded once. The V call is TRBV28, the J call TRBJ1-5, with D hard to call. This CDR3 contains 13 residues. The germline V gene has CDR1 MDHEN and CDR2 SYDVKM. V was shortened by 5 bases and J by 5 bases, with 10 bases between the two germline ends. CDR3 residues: CASSPGLYQPQHF. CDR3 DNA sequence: TGTGCCAGCAGTCCCGGACTCTATCAGCCCCAGCATTTT.

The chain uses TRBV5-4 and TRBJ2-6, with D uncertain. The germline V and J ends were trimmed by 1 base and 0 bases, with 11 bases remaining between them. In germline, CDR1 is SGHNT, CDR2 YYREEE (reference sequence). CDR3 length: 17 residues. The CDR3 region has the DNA TGTGCCAGCAGCTTGTATAGGCGGAACTCTGGGGCCAACGTCCTGACTTTC. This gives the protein CASSLYRRNSGANVLTF.

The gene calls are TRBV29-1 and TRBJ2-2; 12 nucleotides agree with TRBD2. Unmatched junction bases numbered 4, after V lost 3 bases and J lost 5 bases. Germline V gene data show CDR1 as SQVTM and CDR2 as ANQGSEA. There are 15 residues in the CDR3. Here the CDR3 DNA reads TGCAGCGTTGATATCGGACTAGCGGGGACCGGGGAGCTGTTTTTT. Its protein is CSVDIGLAGTGELFF.

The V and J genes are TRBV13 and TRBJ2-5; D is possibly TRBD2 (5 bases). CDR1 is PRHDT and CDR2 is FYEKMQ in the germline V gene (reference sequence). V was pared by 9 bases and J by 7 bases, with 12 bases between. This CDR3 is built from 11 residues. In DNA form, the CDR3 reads TGTGCCAGTGCCCGGGAAGGGACCCAGTACTTC. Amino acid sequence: CASAREGTQYF. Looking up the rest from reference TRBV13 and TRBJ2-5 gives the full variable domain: AAGVIQSPRHLIKEKRETATLKCYPIPRHDTVYWYQQGPGQDPQFLISFYEKMQSDKGSIPDRFSAQQFSDYHSELNMSSLELGDSALYFCASAREGTQYFGPGTRLLVL.

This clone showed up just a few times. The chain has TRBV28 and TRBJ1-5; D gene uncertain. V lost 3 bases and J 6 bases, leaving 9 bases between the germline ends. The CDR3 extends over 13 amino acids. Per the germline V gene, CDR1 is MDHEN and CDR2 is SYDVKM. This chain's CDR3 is CASSLGGIQPQHF. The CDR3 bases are TGTGCCAGCAGTTTGGGCGGGATTCAGCCCCAGCATTTT.

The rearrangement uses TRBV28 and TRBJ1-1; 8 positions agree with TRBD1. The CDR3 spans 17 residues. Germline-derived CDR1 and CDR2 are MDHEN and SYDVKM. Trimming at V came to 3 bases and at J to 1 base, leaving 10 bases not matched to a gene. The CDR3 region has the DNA TGTGCCAGCAGTTTGGGACAGGCCCCGGGAACGAACACTGAAGCTTTCTTT. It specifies CASSLGQAPGTNTEAFF.

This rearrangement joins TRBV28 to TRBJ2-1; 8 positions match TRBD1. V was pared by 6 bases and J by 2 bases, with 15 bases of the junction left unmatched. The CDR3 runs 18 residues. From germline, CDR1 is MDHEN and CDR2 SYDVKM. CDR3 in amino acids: CASSQLQGADLTYNEQFF. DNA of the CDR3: TGTGCCAGCAGCCAACTCCAGGGGGCGGACCTTACCTACAATGAGCAGTTCTTC. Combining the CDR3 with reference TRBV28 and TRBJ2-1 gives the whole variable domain DVKVTQSSRYLVKRTGEKVFLECVQDMDHENMFWYRQDPGLGLRLIYFSYDVKMKEKGDIPEGYSVSREKKERFSLILESASTNQTSMYLCASSQLQGADLTYNEQFFGPGTRLTVL.

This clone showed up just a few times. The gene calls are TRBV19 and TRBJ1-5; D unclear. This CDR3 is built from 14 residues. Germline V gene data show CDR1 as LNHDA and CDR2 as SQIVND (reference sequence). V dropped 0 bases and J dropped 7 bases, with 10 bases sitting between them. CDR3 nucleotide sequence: TGTGCCAGTAGTATAGAGACTAGGGAACAGCCCCAGCATTTT. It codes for CASSIETREQPQHF.

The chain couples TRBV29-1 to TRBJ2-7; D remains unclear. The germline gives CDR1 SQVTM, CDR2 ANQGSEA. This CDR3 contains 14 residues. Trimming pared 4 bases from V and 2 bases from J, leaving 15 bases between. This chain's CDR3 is CSVVNPVSPYEQYF. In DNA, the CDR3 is TGCAGCGTTGTAAATCCGGTTAGCCCCTACGAGCAGTACTTC.

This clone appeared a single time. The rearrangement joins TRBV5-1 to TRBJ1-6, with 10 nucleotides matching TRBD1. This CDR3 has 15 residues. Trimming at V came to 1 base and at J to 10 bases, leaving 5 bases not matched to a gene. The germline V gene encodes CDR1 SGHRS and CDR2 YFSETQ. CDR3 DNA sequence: TGCGCCAGCAGCTTGCAGGGACAGGGGAGCTCACCCCTCCACTTT. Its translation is CASSLQGQGSSPLHF.

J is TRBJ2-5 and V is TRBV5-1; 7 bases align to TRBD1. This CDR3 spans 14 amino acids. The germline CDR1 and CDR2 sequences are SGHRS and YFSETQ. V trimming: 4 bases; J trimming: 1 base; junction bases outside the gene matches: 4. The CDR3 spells CASSTGQSQETQYF. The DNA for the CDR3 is TGCGCCAGCAGCACGGGACAGAGCCAAGAGACCCAGTACTTC.